This T cell receptor (beta chain) was retrieved from a study of graft-versus-host responses after intestinal transplantation. In the study overall: Recipients received multivisceral, liver-intestinal, or isolated intestinal transplants. Anti-thymocyte globulin induction preceded roughly 3 years of tacrolimus and steroid maintenance in all recipients. General study points: GvH clones were identified in recipient marrow, with some first appearing in ileum or blood. Early post-transplant HvG declines were associated with peak circulating GvH clone levels.

Clones were sequenced by immunoSEQ multiplex PCR, and TCRdb holds only the in-frame ones, with some missing. Here the sample spans tens of thousands of clones, 90% to 95% being singletons. About this clone itself: What it binds is unknown.

Germline CDR1 is MNHEY and CDR2 is SMNVEV (reference sequence). Losses at the gene ends were 6 bases for V and 2 bases for J; bases not matched to a gene: 9. This CDR3 region has 15 residues. This TCR came from a human donor who was the organ donor for an intestinal transplant. The chain recombines TRBV27 with TRBJ2-7; 8 bases match TRBD2. The starting material was unstimulated CD8+ T cells sorted from spleen or lymph node cells, obtained before transplant. The CDR3 sequence: CASRQAGEGAYEQYF. The CDR3 bases are TGTGCCAGCAGACAAGCGGGAGAGGGGGCCTACGAGCAGTACTTC.